The present T cell receptor beta chain was sequenced within a study of T-cell memory formation after mild COVID-19. TCR alpha and TCR beta cDNA libraries carrying sample barcodes and UMIs were produced by 5'RACE using constant-segment primers. MiXCR, run by TCRdb on the 5' RACE reads, gives a single entry per CDR3 protein. The data contain around 100,000 distinct CDR3 sequences, around a fifth of them singletons. The trim removed 6 bases at V and 7 bases at J, leaving 7 bases unmatched. CDR1 is SQVTM and CDR2 is ANQGSEA in the germline V gene. This CDR3 has 13 residues. This chain connects TRBV29-1 to TRBJ2-1; TRBD1 matches 9 bases. This clonotype was sampled from a man younger than 35 who had mild COVID-19 (a few samples of this study predate the infection). Cell type and time point are not known. The sequenced sample was PBMCs or a T cell subset sorted from them (not recorded which). CDR3 residues: CSVSGQGRNEQFF. CDR3 sequence (DNA): TGCAGCGTCAGCGGACAGGGGAGGAATGAGCAGTTCTTC.